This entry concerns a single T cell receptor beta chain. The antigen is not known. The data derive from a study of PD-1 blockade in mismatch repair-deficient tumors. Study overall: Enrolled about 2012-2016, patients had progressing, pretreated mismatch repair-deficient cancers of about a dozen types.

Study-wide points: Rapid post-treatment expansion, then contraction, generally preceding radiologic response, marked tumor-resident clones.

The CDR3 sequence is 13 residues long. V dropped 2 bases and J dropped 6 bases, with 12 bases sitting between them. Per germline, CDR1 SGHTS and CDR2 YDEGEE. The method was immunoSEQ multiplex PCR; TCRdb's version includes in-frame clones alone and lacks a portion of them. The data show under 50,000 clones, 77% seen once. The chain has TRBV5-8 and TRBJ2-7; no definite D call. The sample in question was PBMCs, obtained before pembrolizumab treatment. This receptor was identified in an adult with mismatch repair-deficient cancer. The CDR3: CASSLRAKGEQYF. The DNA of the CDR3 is TGTGCCAGCAGCTTAAGGGCCAAAGGCGAGCAGTACTTC.